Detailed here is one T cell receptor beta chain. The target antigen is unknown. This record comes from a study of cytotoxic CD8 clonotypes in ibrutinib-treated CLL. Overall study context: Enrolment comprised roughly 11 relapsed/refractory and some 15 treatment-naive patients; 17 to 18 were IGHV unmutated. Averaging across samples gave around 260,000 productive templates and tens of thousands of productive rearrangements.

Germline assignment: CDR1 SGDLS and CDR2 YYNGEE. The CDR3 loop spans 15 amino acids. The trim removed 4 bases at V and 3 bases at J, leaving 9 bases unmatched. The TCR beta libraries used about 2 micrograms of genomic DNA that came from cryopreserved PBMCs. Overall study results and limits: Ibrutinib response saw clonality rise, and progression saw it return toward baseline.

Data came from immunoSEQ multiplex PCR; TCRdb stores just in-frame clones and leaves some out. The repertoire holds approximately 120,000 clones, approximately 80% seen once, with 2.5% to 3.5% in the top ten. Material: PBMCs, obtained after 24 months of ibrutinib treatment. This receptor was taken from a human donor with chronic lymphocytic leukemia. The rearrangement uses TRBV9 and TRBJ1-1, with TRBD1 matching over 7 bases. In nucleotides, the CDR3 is TGTGCCAGCAGCCCCCGACAGGGTGAGGACACTGAAGCTTTCTTT. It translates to CASSPRQGEDTEAFF.